This note documents a single T cell receptor (beta chain) sequence. Sequenced by immunoSEQ multiplex PCR; TCRdb stores in-frame clones only, minus some. This sample yields more than 90,000 clones, of which roughly 95% are seen a single time; about 0.37% belongs to the top ten. Germline V gene data show CDR1 as DFQATT and CDR2 as SNEGSKA (reference sequence). The length of the CDR3 is 11 residues. This specimen comes from a study of technical replicates of blood from a few donors. The chain joins TRBV20-1 to TRBJ2-4, with 7 bases lining up with TRBD1. The sample comprised T cells isolated from PBMCs. The TCR sequence derives from a human donor in good health. The CDR3 region is CSRAQGEIQYF. CDR3 nucleotides: TGCAGCAGGGCCCAGGGGGAGATTCAGTACTTC.